This T cell receptor beta chain was recorded in a study of patients and donors after allogeneic stem cell transplantation. Using its own MiXCR run on the RT-PCR reads, TCRdb lists one record per CDR3 protein. The table shows tens of thousands of distinct CDR3 sequences, with around 35% occurring only once. The sample was blood, either unsorted or a sorted T cell fraction (not recorded which). The sequence was obtained from a human donor who was either an allogeneic HSCT recipient or a stem cell or donor lymphocyte infusion donor (not recorded which). It is not recorded whose cells these are; they may come from a transplant donor.

The CDR3 region has the DNA TGTGCCAGCAGACACGCTACGAGCTCCTACAATGAGCAGTTCTTC. Protein: CASRHATSSYNEQFF. The chain combines TRBV6-2 or TRBV6-3 with TRBJ2-1; no clear D gene. The CDR3 covers 15 residues. Per germline, CDR1 MNHEY and CDR2 SVGEGT. Trimming pared 6 bases from V and 0 bases from J, leaving 12 bases between.